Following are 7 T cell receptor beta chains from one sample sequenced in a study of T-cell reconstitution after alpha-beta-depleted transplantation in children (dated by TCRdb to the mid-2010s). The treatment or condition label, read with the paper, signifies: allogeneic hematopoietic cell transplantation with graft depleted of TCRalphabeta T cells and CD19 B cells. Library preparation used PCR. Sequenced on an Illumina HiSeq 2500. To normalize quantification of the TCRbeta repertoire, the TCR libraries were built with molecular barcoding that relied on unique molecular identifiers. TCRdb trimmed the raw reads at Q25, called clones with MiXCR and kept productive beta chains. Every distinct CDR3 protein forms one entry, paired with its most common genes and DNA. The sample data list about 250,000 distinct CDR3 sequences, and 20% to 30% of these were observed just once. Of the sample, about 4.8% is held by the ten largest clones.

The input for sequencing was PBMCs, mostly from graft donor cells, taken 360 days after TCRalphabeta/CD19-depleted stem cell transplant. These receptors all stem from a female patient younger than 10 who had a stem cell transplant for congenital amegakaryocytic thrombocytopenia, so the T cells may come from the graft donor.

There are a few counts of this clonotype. In nucleotides, the CDR3 is TGTGCCAGCATGGCCTTGGGGATCGGTAACACTGAAGCTTTCTTT. Protein: CASMALGIGNTEAFF. The rearrangement joins TRBV28 to TRBJ1-1; D gene uncertain. V gave up 7 bases and J gave up 2 bases, with 17 bases separating them. The CDR3 runs to 15 residues. Germline assignment: CDR1 MDHEN and CDR2 SYDVKM.

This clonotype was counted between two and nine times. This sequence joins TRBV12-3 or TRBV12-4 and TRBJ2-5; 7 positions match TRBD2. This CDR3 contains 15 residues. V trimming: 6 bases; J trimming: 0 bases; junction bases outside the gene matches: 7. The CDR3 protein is CASSGGIADQETQYF. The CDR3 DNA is TGTGCCAGCAGCGGGGGGATAGCGGACCAAGAGACCCAGTACTTC.

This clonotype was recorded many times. Here the CDR3 reads CASSKGGTSNEKLFF. In nucleotides, the CDR3 is TGTGCCAGCAGCAAGGGAGGGACTTCAAATGAAAAACTGTTTTTT. This chain connects TRBV7-9 to TRBJ1-4, with D maybe TRBD1 (5 bases). Between the trimmed V and J ends, which lost 5 bases and 5 bases, there was a span of 15 bases. Germline V gene data show CDR1 as SEHNR and CDR2 as FQNEAQ (reference sequence). The CDR3 length is 15 residues. The full variable domain, completed using reference TRBV7-9 and TRBJ1-4, is DTGVSQNPRHKITKRGQNVTFRCDPISEHNRLYWYRQTLGQGPEFLTYFQNEAQLEKSRLLSDRFSAERPKGSFSTLEIQRTEQGDSAMYLCASSKGGTSNEKLFFGSGTQLSVL.

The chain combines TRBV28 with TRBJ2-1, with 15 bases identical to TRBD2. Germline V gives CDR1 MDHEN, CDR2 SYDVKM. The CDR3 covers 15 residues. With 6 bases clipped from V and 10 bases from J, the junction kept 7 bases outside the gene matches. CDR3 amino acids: CASRQGLAGGSEQFF. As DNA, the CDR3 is TGTGCCAGCAGACAGGGACTAGCGGGAGGTTCAGAGCAGTTCTTC.

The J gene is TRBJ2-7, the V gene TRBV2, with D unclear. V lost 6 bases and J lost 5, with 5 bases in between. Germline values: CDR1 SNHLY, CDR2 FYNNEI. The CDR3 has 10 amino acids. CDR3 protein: CASRVNEQYF. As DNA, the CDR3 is TGTGCCAGCAGGGTTAACGAGCAGTACTTC.

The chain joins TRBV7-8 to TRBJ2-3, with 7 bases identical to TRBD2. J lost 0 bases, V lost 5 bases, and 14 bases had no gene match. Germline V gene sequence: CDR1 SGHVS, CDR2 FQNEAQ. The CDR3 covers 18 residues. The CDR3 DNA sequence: TGTGCCAGCAGCCCGGGTATTTCAAGGCGGGGGAGCACAGATACGCAGTATTTT. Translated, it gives CASSPGISRRGSTDTQYF.

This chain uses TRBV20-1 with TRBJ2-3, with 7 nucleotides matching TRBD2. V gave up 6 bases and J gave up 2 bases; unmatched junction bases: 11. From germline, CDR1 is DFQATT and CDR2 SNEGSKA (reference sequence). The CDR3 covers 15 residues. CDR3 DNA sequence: TGCAGTGCCCCAAAAAGCGGGATTTACACAGATACGCAGTATTTT. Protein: CSAPKSGIYTDTQYF.